This TCR beta chain came from a study of cytomegalovirus exposure and HLA in healthy donors. Study-level findings and limits: Most TCRs appeared rarely, but some public TCRs recurred in many donors. Reports credit the classifier with highly specific, highly sensitive diagnosis of cytomegalovirus status.

Trimming shortened V by 6 bases and J by 2 bases, and 16 bases separated the two germline ends. Germline CDR1 MNHEY, CDR2 SVGAGI. CDR3 length equals 15 residues. Measured with immunoSEQ multiplex PCR; TCRdb has only the in-frame clones, and not every one. The sample lists around 300,000 clones, around 90% occurring once. This clone has just one count. Its antigen remains unidentified. The clonotype comes from a man aged 25 to 45 in good health and CMV-seronegative. Source material: PBMCs. The genes are TRBV6-5 and TRBJ1-2; D not resolved. CDR3 in DNA: TGTGCCAGCAGCGAAATCGCGGGGTGGAACTATGGCTACACCTTC. Its translation is CASSEIAGWNYGYTF.